The rows below give T cell receptor beta chains drawn from one sample of a study of a mutant IDH1 vaccine in newly diagnosed glioma. The table came from immunoSEQ multiplex PCR; TCRdb's copy has only in-frame clones and leaves some out. The sample has tens of thousands of clones, approximately 65% seen once. These receptors have no identified antigens. This sample comprised peripheral blood mononuclear cells (PBMCs), obtained from a glioma patient whose treatment included an IDH1 peptide vaccine. All receptors come from a man in his forties or fifties with glioma. Some clones in this sample may be carry-over from other donors' samples. The CDR3 runs from the conserved cysteine through the conserved F or W. The order of the fields is CDR3 length, J gene, D gene, V gene, clone size, CDR3 DNA, CDR3 protein. The D gene is left open where the match is weak. Rows may omit the clone size; those that give it use once, few, many or a size class.

cdr3_length: 17; j_call: TRBJ2-7; d_call: TRBD1; v_call: TRBV7-2; clone_size: NA; cdr3_nt: TGTGCCAGCAGTCGGGTTGGGGAACGGACAGGGGGCCACGAGCAGTACTTC; cdr3_aa: CASSRVGERTGGHEQYF
cdr3_length: 13; j_call: TRBJ1-2; d_call: TRBD1; v_call: TRBV27; clone_size: NA; cdr3_nt: TGTGCCAGCAGCCCCGGGACAGGGTTTGGCTACACCTTC; cdr3_aa: CASSPGTGFGYTF
cdr3_length: 14; j_call: TRBJ2-7; d_call: NA; v_call: TRBV18; clone_size: NA; cdr3_nt: TGTGCCAGCTCACCGACAGGTCGTCCGGACGAGCAGTACTTC; cdr3_aa: CASSPTGRPDEQYF
cdr3_length: 13; j_call: TRBJ1-6; d_call: NA; v_call: TRBV9; clone_size: NA; cdr3_nt: TGTGCCAGCAGCGTTGGGGGGAATTCACCCCTCCACTTT; cdr3_aa: CASSVGGNSPLHF
cdr3_length: 12; j_call: TRBJ1-1; d_call: NA; v_call: TRBV18; clone_size: NA; cdr3_nt: TGTGCCAGCTCACCAGACGTCACTGAAGCTTTCTTT; cdr3_aa: CASSPDVTEAFF
cdr3_length: 15; j_call: TRBJ2-5; d_call: TRBD2; v_call: TRBV5-3; clone_size: few; cdr3_nt: TGTGCCAGAAGCTTGAGGCGGGGGGGCCGGGAGACCCAGTACTTC; cdr3_aa: CARSLRRGGRETQYF
cdr3_length: 15; j_call: TRBJ2-7; d_call: NA; v_call: TRBV4-1; clone_size: NA; cdr3_nt: TGCGCCAGCAGCCAGGTCGAGGGGATTGGTTACGAGCAGTACTTC; cdr3_aa: CASSQVEGIGYEQYF
cdr3_length: 14; j_call: TRBJ1-1; d_call: NA; v_call: TRBV2; clone_size: NA; cdr3_nt: TGTGCCAGCAGTGAAGCGGACGGGAACACTGAAGCTTTCTTT; cdr3_aa: CASSEADGNTEAFF
cdr3_length: 13; j_call: TRBJ2-1; d_call: TRBD1; v_call: TRBV2; clone_size: NA; cdr3_nt: TGTGCCAGCAGTGCCCAGGGGGCCAATGAGCAGTTCTTC; cdr3_aa: CASSAQGANEQFF
cdr3_length: 14; j_call: TRBJ1-1; d_call: NA; v_call: TRBV29-1; clone_size: NA; cdr3_nt: TGCAGCGTAGCTCGACAGAGCGAGAACACTGAAGCTTTCTTT; cdr3_aa: CSVARQSENTEAFF
cdr3_length: 15; j_call: TRBJ2-6; d_call: TRBD1; v_call: TRBV6-5; clone_size: NA; cdr3_nt: TGTGCCAGCAGCCGGCAGGGGGACGGGGCCAACGTCCTGACTTTC; cdr3_aa: CASSRQGDGANVLTF
cdr3_length: 17; j_call: TRBJ1-6; d_call: NA; v_call: TRBV7-2; clone_size: NA; cdr3_nt: TGTGCCAGCAGCTTACAACCGGTGGGCAGGGTTAATTCACCCCTCCACTTT; cdr3_aa: CASSLQPVGRVNSPLHF
cdr3_length: 18; j_call: TRBJ2-7; d_call: NA; v_call: TRBV27; clone_size: few; cdr3_nt: TGTGCCAGCAGTCCGAGGACAGGGTGGGCAGCGGGGATCTACGAGCAGTACTTC; cdr3_aa: CASSPRTGWAAGIYEQYF
cdr3_length: 15; j_call: TRBJ2-3; d_call: NA; v_call: TRBV5-4; clone_size: NA; cdr3_nt: TGTGCCAGCAGCTTGGGACGGGGGAGCACAGATACGCAGTATTTT; cdr3_aa: CASSLGRGSTDTQYF
cdr3_length: 13; j_call: TRBJ2-5; d_call: NA; v_call: TRBV5-6; clone_size: NA; cdr3_nt: TGTGCCAGCAGCAGACAGGACCAAGAGACCCAGTACTTC; cdr3_aa: CASSRQDQETQYF
cdr3_length: 14; j_call: TRBJ2-7; d_call: NA; v_call: TRBV5-8; clone_size: NA; cdr3_nt: TGTGCCAGCAGCACAGGACAAGGGCACTACGAGCAGTACTTC; cdr3_aa: CASSTGQGHYEQYF
cdr3_length: 18; j_call: TRBJ2-7; d_call: TRBD2; v_call: TRBV5-1; clone_size: NA; cdr3_nt: TGCGCCAGCAGCTTCAGGCTAGCGGGGGGCTATGGGACCTACGAGCAGTACTTC; cdr3_aa: CASSFRLAGGYGTYEQYF
cdr3_length: 12; j_call: TRBJ1-1; d_call: NA; v_call: TRBV27; clone_size: once; cdr3_nt: TGTGCCAGCAGTTGGGGGAGATCTGAAGCTTTCTTT; cdr3_aa: CASSWGRSEAFF
cdr3_length: 11; j_call: TRBJ1-5; d_call: NA; v_call: TRBV6-1; clone_size: few; cdr3_nt: TGTGCCAGCACCGACGATCAGCCCCAGCATTTT; cdr3_aa: CASTDDQPQHF
cdr3_length: 16; j_call: TRBJ2-3; d_call: NA; v_call: TRBV15; clone_size: NA; cdr3_nt: TGTGCCACCAGCAGAGATACCGGGACTAGCACAGATACGCAGTATTTT; cdr3_aa: CATSRDTGTSTDTQYF
cdr3_length: 12; j_call: TRBJ2-5; d_call: NA; v_call: TRBV25-1; clone_size: few; cdr3_nt: TGTGCCAGCAGTGGCCTTGGAGAGACCCAGTACTTC; cdr3_aa: CASSGLGETQYF
cdr3_length: 15; j_call: TRBJ2-3; d_call: TRBD2; v_call: TRBV5-1; clone_size: once; cdr3_nt: TGCGCCAGCAGCTTGGATCTAGCGGGGACAGATACGCAGTATTTT; cdr3_aa: CASSLDLAGTDTQYF
cdr3_length: 11; j_call: TRBJ1-5; d_call: NA; v_call: TRBV5-1; clone_size: NA; cdr3_nt: TGCGCCAGCAGCTTCCCACCTGGCCAGCATTTT; cdr3_aa: CASSFPPGQHF
cdr3_length: 15; j_call: TRBJ1-1; d_call: TRBD1; v_call: TRBV6-5; clone_size: NA; cdr3_nt: TGTGCCAGCACCGCCTTGGGACAGGGAATCTCGGAAGCTTTCTTT; cdr3_aa: CASTALGQGISEAFF
cdr3_length: 17; j_call: TRBJ1-4; d_call: NA; v_call: TRBV7-9; clone_size: NA; cdr3_nt: TGTGCCAGCTCTGCCGGGGCCCTCTTAAAAACTAATGAAAAACTGTTTTTT; cdr3_aa: CASSAGALLKTNEKLFF
cdr3_length: 15; j_call: TRBJ1-4; d_call: NA; v_call: TRBV30; clone_size: NA; cdr3_nt: TGTGCCTGCCCAAGAGGGCGTTCGACTAATGAAAAACTGTTTTTT; cdr3_aa: CACPRGRSTNEKLFF
cdr3_length: 15; j_call: TRBJ1-1; d_call: TRBD1; v_call: TRBV6-5; clone_size: NA; cdr3_nt: TGTGCCAGCAGTTACTCGCGGACAGGGGGGACTGAAGCTTTCTTT; cdr3_aa: CASSYSRTGGTEAFF
cdr3_length: 13; j_call: TRBJ2-3; d_call: NA; v_call: TRBV6-5; clone_size: NA; cdr3_nt: TGTGCCAGTACAGGGCCCGGCACAGATACGCAGTATTTT; cdr3_aa: CASTGPGTDTQYF
cdr3_length: 14; j_call: TRBJ1-5; d_call: NA; v_call: TRBV6-5; clone_size: NA; cdr3_nt: TGTGCCAGCAGTTCTTCAGGGCGCGATCAGCCCCAGCATTTT; cdr3_aa: CASSSSGRDQPQHF
cdr3_length: 16; j_call: TRBJ1-6; d_call: NA; v_call: TRBV5-4; clone_size: NA; cdr3_nt: TGTGCCAGCAGCCGAAACAGGGACCACTATAATTCACCCCTCCACTTT; cdr3_aa: CASSRNRDHYNSPLHF
cdr3_length: 15; j_call: TRBJ1-5; d_call: NA; v_call: TRBV7-2; clone_size: NA; cdr3_nt: TGTGCCAGCAGCTTAAAGACAGGCGGGAATCAGCCCCAGCATTTT; cdr3_aa: CASSLKTGGNQPQHF
cdr3_length: 12; j_call: TRBJ1-2; d_call: NA; v_call: TRBV9; clone_size: NA; cdr3_nt: TGTGCCAGCAGCGTAGGGGGCTATGGCTACACCTTC; cdr3_aa: CASSVGGYGYTF
cdr3_length: 16; j_call: TRBJ2-5; d_call: TRBD2; v_call: TRBV2; clone_size: NA; cdr3_nt: TGTGCCAGCAGTGCAGGGACTAGCGGGGGGGAAGAGACCCAGTACTTC; cdr3_aa: CASSAGTSGGEETQYF
cdr3_length: 14; j_call: TRBJ1-4; d_call: NA; v_call: TRBV7-9; clone_size: NA; cdr3_nt: TGTGCCAGCAGCTACCTGACAGATAATGAAAAACTGTTTTTT; cdr3_aa: CASSYLTDNEKLFF